This TCR beta chain was captured by sequencing in a study of response to subunit inactivated influenza vaccine. This clonotype has just a few counts. The germline gives CDR1 DFQATT, CDR2 SNEGSKA (reference sequence). With V trimmed by 0 bases and J by 4 bases, 5 bases remained unmatched. CDR3 length: 15 amino acids. TCRdb re-called the RT-PCR reads through MiXCR, storing one row per CDR3 protein. The repertoire holds 500,000 to 600,000 distinct CDR3 sequences, with more than 15% as singletons. This material consisted of CD4+ T cells sorted from PBMCs, taken roughly 24 months after vaccination. The sequence was collected from a man in his fifties or sixties who received an inactivated influenza vaccine. The chain links TRBV20-1 to TRBJ2-1; TRBD2 matches 8 bases. CDR3: CSARDPLAGYNEQFF. Written as DNA, the CDR3 is TGCAGTGCTAGAGATCCCCTAGCGGGTTACAATGAGCAGTTCTTC.